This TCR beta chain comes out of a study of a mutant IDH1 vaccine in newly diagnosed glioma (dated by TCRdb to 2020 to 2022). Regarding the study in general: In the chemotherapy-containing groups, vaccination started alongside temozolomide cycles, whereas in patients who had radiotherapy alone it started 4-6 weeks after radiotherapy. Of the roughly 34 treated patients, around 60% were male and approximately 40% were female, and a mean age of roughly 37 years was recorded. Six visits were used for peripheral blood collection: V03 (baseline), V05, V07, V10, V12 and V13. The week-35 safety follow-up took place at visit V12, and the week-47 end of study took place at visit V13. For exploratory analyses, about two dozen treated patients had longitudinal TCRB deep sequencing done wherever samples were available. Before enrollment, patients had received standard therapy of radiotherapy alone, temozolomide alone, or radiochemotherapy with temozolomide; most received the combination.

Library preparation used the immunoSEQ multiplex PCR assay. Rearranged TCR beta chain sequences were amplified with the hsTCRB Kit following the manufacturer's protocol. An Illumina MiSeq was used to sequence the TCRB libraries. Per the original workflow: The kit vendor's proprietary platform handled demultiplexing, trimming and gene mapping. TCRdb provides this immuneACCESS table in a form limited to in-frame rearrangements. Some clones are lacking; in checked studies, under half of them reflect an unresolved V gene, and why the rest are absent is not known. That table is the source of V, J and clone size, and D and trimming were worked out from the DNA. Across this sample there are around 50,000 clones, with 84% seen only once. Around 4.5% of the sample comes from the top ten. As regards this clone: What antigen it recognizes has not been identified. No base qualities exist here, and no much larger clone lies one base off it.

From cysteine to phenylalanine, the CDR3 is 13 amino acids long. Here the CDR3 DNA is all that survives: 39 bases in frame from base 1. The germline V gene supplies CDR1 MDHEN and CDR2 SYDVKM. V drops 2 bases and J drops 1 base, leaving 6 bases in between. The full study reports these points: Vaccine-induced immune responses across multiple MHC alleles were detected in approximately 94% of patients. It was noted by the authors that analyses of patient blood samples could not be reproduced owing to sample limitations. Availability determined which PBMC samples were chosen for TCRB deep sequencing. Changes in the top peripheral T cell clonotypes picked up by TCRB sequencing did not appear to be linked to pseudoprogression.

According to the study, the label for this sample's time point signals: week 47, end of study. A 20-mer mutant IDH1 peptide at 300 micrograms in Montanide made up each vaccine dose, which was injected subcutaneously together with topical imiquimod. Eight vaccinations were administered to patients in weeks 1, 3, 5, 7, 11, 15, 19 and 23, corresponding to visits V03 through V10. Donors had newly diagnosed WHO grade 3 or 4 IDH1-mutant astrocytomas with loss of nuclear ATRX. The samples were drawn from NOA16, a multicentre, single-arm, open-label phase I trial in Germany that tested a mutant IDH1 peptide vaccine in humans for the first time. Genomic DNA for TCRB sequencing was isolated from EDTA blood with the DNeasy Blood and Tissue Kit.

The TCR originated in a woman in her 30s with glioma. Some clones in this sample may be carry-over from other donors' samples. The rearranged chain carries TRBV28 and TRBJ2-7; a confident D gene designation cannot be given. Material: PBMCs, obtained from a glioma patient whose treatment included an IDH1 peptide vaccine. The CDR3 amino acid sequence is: CASSLLQSYEQYF. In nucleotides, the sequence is TGTGCCAGCAGTTTACTGCAGTCCTACGAGCAGTACTTC.